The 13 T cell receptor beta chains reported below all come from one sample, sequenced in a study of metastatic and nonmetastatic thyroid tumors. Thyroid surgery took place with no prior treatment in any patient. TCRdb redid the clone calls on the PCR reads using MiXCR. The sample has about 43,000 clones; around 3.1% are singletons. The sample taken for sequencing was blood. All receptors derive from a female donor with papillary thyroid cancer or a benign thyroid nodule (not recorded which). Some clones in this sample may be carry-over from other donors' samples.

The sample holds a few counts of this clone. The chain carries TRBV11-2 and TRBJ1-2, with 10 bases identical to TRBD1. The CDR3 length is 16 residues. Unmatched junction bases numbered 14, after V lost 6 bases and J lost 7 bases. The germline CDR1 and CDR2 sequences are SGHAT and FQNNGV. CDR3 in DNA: TGTGCCAGCAGTTATAACACCGGGACAGGGGACTCTGGCTACACCTTC. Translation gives CASSYNTGTGDSGYTF. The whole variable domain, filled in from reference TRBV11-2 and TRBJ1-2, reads EAGVAQSPRYKIIEKRQSVAFWCNPISGHATLYWYQQILGQGPKLLIQFQNNGVVDDSQLPKDRFSAERLKGVDSTLKIQPAKLEDSAVYLCASSYNTGTGDSGYTFGSGTRLTVV.

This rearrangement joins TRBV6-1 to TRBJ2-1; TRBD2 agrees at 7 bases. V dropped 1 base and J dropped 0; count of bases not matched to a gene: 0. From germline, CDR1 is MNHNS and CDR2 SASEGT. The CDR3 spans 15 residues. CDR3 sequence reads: CASSEGEGSYNEQFF. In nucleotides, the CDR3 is TGTGCCAGCAGTGAAGGGGAGGGCTCCTACAATGAGCAGTTCTTC.

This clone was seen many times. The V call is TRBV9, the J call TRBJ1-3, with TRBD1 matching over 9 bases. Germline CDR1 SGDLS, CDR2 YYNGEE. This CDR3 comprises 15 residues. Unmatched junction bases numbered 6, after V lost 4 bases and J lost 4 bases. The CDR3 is CASSPDRGTGNTIYF. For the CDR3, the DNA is TGTGCCAGCAGCCCGGACAGGGGAACGGGAAACACCATATATTTT.

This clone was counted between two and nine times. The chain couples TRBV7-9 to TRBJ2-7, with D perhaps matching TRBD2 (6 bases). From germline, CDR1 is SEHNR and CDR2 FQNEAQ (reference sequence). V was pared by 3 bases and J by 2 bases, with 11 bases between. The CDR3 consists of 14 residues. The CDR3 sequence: CASSFVGGTYEQYF. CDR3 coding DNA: TGTGCCAGCAGCTTCGTGGGGGGTACCTACGAGCAGTACTTC.

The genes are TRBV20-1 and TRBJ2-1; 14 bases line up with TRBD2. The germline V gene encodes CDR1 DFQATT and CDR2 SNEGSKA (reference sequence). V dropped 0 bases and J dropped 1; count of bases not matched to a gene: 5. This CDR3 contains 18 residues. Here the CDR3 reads CSARDPGTSGRSYNEQFF. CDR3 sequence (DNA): TGCAGTGCTAGAGATCCCGGGACTAGCGGGAGATCCTACAATGAGCAGTTCTTC.

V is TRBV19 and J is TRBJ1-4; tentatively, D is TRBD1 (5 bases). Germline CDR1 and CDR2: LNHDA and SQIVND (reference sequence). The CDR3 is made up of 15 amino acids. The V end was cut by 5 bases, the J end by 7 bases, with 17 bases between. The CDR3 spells CASSPFMDTIEKLFF. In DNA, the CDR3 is TGTGCCAGTAGTCCCTTCATGGACACCATTGAAAAACTGTTTTTT.

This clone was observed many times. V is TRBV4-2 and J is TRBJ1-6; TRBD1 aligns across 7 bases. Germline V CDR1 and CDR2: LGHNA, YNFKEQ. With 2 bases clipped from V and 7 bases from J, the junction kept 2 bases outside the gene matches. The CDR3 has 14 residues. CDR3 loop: CASSQMGQNSPLHF. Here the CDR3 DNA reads TGTGCCAGCAGCCAAATGGGACAGAATTCACCCCTCCACTTT.

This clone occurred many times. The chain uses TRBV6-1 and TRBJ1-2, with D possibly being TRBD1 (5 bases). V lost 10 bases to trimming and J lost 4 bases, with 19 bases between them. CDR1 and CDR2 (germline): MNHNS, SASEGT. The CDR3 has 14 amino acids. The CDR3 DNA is TGTGCCACACGCGGGGGGTCCCCTTTCTATGGCTACACCTTC. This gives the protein CATRGGSPFYGYTF.

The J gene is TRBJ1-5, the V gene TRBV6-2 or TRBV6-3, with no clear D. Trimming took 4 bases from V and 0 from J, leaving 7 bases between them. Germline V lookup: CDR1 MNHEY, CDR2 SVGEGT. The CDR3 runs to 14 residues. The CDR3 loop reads CASSSYISNQPQHF. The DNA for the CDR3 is TGTGCCAGCAGTTCCTACATTAGCAATCAGCCCCAGCATTTT.

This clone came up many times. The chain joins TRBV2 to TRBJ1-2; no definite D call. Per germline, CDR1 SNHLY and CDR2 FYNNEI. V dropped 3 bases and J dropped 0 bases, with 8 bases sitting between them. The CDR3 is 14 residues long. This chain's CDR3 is CASSEFQANYGYTF. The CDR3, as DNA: TGTGCCAGCAGTGAGTTCCAAGCTAACTATGGCTACACCTTC.

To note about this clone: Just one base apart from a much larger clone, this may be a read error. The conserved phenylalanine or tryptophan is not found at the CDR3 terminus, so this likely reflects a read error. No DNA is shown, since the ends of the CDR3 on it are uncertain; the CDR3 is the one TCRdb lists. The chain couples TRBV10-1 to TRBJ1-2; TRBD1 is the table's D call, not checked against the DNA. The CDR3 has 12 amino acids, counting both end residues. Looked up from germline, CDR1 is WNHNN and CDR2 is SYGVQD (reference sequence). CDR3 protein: CASGNINGQGLI.

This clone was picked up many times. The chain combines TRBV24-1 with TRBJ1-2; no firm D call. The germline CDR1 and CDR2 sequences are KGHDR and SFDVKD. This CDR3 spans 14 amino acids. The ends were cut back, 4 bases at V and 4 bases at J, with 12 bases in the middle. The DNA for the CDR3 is TGTGCCACCAGTGACCGAGGTGGCATCTATGGCTACACCTTC. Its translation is CATSDRGGIYGYTF.

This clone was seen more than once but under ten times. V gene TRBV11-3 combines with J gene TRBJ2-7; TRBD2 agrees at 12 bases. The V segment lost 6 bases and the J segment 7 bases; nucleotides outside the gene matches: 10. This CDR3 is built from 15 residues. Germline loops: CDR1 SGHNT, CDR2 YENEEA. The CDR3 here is CASSWLAGGPGEQYF. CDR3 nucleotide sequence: TGTGCCAGCAGTTGGCTAGCGGGAGGGCCGGGAGAGCAGTACTTC.